This T cell receptor (beta chain) was captured by sequencing in a study of pediatric ulcerative colitis. Broader study findings: In rectum, acute severe colitis had expanded clones and less diversity.

Rectal tissue came from one to two pinch biopsies taken at colonoscopy. Comments on this clone: What it binds is unknown.

Sequencing was performed with immunoSEQ multiplex PCR; in TCRdb, only in-frame clones are kept and a portion is missing. The data hold some 50,000 clones, with around 79% observed a single time. V shed 1 base, J shed 3 bases, and the junction held 11 bases outside the gene matches. The CDR3 runs 20 residues. The receptor comes from a girl between 10 and 17 years old with moderate ulcerative colitis. The chain couples TRBV23-1 to TRBJ2-1; 14 nucleotides agree with TRBD2. TRBV23-1 is sorted into the ORF group, with uncertain function. Specimen: gut tissue. The chain's CDR3 is CASSQFRGLAGDLGYNEQFF. The CDR3 nucleotides are TGCGCCAGCAGTCAATTCCGGGGACTAGCGGGGGACCTCGGCTACAATGAGCAGTTCTTC.